These 15 T cell receptor beta chains share one sample of origin, sequenced in a study of cytomegalovirus exposure and HLA in healthy donors. With 60 Vbeta and 13 Jbeta primers, the PCR was carried out. Sequencing used immunoSEQ multiplex PCR; TCRdb keeps in-frame clones, though not all of them. The table records about 160,000 clones, approximately 79% of them present only once. The sequenced material came from PBMCs. Receptor source: a woman between 45 and 60 years old in good health and CMV-seropositive.

This chain uses TRBV7-8 with TRBJ1-3, with TRBD1 identical over 12 bases. Unmatched junction bases numbered 12, after V lost 6 bases and J lost 3 bases. Germline loops: CDR1 SGHVS, CDR2 FQNEAQ. There are 18 residues in the CDR3. The CDR3 DNA reads as TGTGCCAGCAGGCAATCCGGGACAGGGGGCGCGGGTGGAAACACCATATATTTT. Residues: CASRQSGTGGAGGNTIYF.

V and J are TRBV11-2 and TRBJ2-1; 8 bases are a match to TRBD2. Trimming at V came to 2 bases and at J to 4 bases, leaving 4 bases not matched to a gene. The V gene's germline CDR1 is SGHAT and CDR2 FQNNGV. This CDR3 is 15 amino acids long. CDR3 in DNA: TGTGCCAGCAGCTTAAGCGGGAGTTCTTACAATGAGCAGTTCTTC. Amino acid sequence: CASSLSGSSYNEQFF.

The chain links TRBV4-3 to TRBJ2-2; 10 nucleotides align to TRBD2. Per the germline V gene, CDR1 is LGHNA and CDR2 is YSLEER. The J segment lost 3 bases and the V segment lost 4 bases, leaving 2 bases of the junction unmatched. There are 15 residues in the CDR3. CDR3 region: CASSRSGGYTGELFF. The CDR3 nucleotides are TGCGCCAGCAGCCGTAGCGGGGGGTACACCGGGGAGCTGTTTTTT.

This rearrangement joins TRBV27 to TRBJ1-5, with 10 bases matching TRBD1. Germline CDR1 is MNHEY and CDR2 is SMNVEV (reference sequence). V was pared by 5 bases and J by 6 bases, with 7 bases of the junction left unmatched. This CDR3 has 15 amino acids. The CDR3 bases are TGTGCCAGCAGTCCGGGGACAGGGGTGGGTCAGCCCCAGCATTTT. It yields the protein CASSPGTGVGQPQHF.

This chain joins TRBV19 and TRBJ1-1; TRBD1 matches 7 bases. The CDR3 length is 14 residues. Per germline, CDR1 LNHDA and CDR2 SQIVND (reference sequence). Trimming removed 6 bases from V and 3 bases from J; junction bases left unmatched: 7. The CDR3 sequence: CASSRRTGDTEAFF. The CDR3 DNA reads TGTGCCAGTAGCCGACGAACAGGGGACACTGAAGCTTTCTTT.

The CDR3 DNA reads as TGCGCCAGCAGTGTTACTCCGGGACTAGCGGGGGTGGGCAATGAGCAGTTCTTC. Translated: CASSVTPGLAGVGNEQFF. V gene TRBV5-1 combines with J gene TRBJ2-1; 14 bases line up with TRBD2. Losses at the gene ends were 5 bases for V and 6 bases for J; bases not matched to a gene: 13. The CDR3 consists of 18 residues. The V gene's germline CDR1 is SGHRS and CDR2 YFSETQ.

This clone was seen a few times. The chain carries TRBV19 and TRBJ2-1, with 10 nucleotides matching TRBD2. Per germline, CDR1 LNHDA and CDR2 SQIVND (reference sequence). The CDR3 is 15 residues long. V dropped 6 bases and J dropped 9; count of bases not matched to a gene: 11. The CDR3 loop reads CASSSVGSGRGEQFF. Written as DNA, the CDR3 is TGTGCCAGTAGCTCGGTGGGGAGCGGGAGGGGTGAGCAGTTCTTC.

The chain uses TRBV5-6 and TRBJ2-3, with D perhaps TRBD1 (6 bases). Trimming left V 2 bases short and J 2 bases short, with 15 bases between. Germline V gene sequence: CDR1 SGHDT, CDR2 YYEEEE. CDR3 length equals 16 residues. The CDR3 DNA sequence: TGTGCCAGCAGCTTCTTACCGGGACATACCACAGATACGCAGTATTTT. Translating it yields CASSFLPGHTTDTQYF.

The chain links TRBV9 to TRBJ2-1; D might be TRBD2 (5 bases). Germline V CDR1 and CDR2: SGDLS, YYNGEE. V shed 0 bases and J shed 3 bases, with 7 bases lying between them. The CDR3 is 14 residues long. The CDR3 here is CASSVAGNYNEQFF. In DNA, the CDR3 is TGTGCCAGCAGCGTAGCGGGAAACTACAATGAGCAGTTCTTC.

The J gene is TRBJ2-5, the V gene TRBV19; 7 bases agree with TRBD2. CDR1 and CDR2 (germline): LNHDA, SQIVND (reference sequence). After removal of 5 bases from V and 3 bases from J, the junction contained 12 bases not matched to a gene. This CDR3 has 16 amino acids. The CDR3 sequence is CASSPEASGGEETQYF. CDR3 nucleotide sequence: TGTGCCAGTAGTCCGGAGGCTAGCGGAGGGGAAGAGACCCAGTACTTC. Drawing the rest from reference TRBV19 and TRBJ2-5, the complete variable domain is DGGITQSPKYLFRKEGQNVTLSCEQNLNHDAMYWYRQDPGQGLRLIYYSQIVNDFQKGDIAEGYSVSREKKESFPLTVTSAQKNPTAFYLCASSPEASGGEETQYFGPGTRLLVL.

The rearrangement links TRBV5-6 to TRBJ1-5; D possibly corresponds to TRBD1 (6 bases). Germline lookup yields CDR1 SGHDT and CDR2 YYEEEE. The CDR3 sequence is 15 residues long. Trimming pared 0 bases from V and 3 bases from J, leaving 10 bases between. The CDR3 nucleotides read TGTGCCAGCAGCTTGGGTGGACAGATCAATCAGCCCCAGCATTTT. It encodes CASSLGGQINQPQHF.

The V and J genes are TRBV6-1 and TRBJ2-3, with TRBD1 matching over 8 bases. The germline V gene encodes CDR1 MNHNS and CDR2 SASEGT. The CDR3 sequence is 16 residues long. Trimming cost V 6 bases and J 1 base; bases outside gene matches: 9. In nucleotides, the CDR3 is TGTGCCAGCAGGGAACCCTCAGGGGGCGGCACAGATACGCAGTATTTT. Its protein product is CASREPSGGGTDTQYF.

The rearrangement links TRBV28 to TRBJ1-2; D remains ambiguous. The CDR3 sequence is 13 residues long. V shed 6 bases and J shed 1 base, with 9 bases lying between them. Germline V gives CDR1 MDHEN, CDR2 SYDVKM. CDR3 in amino acids: CASRRHLNYGYTF. As DNA, the CDR3 is TGTGCCAGCAGAAGACACCTTAACTATGGCTACACCTTC.

This clone was picked up a small number of times. The sample contains more than one DNA sequence encoding this CDR3. J is TRBJ1-3 and V is TRBV6-5; no definite D call. The CDR3 consists of 16 residues. Germline V gene lookup returns CDR1 MNHEY and CDR2 SVGAGI. The germline V and J ends were trimmed by 0 bases and 0 bases, with 9 bases remaining between them. The CDR3 bases are TGTGCCAGCAGTTACTCGCCCCGGAGCTCTGGAAACACCATATATTTT. This translates into CASSYSPRSSGNTIYF.

This clone showed up just a few times. The V call is TRBV13, the J call TRBJ2-1, with no clear D. The V gene lost 0 bases and the J gene lost 0 bases, with 9 bases spanning the gap. The CDR3 is 16 amino acids. CDR1 is PRHDT and CDR2 is FYEKMQ in the germline V gene (reference sequence). This chain's CDR3 is CASSLGRLSSYNEQFF. DNA for the CDR3: TGTGCCAGCAGCTTAGGGCGGCTTAGCTCCTACAATGAGCAGTTCTTC.